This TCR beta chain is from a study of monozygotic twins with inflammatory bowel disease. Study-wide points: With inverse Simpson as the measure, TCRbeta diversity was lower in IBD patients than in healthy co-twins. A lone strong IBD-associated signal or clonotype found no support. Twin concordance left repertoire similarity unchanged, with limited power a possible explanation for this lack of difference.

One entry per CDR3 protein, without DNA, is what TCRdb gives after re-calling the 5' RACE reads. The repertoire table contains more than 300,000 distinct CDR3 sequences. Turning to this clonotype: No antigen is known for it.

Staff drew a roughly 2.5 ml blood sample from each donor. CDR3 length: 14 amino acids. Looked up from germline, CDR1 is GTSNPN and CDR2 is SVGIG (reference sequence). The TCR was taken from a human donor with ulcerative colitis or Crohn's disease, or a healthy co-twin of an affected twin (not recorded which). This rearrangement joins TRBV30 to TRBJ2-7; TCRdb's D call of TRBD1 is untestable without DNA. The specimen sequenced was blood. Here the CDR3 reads CAWRLGNGGYEQYF. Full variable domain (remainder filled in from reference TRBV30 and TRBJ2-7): SQTIHQWPATLVQPVGSPLSLECTVEGTSNPNLYWYRQAAGRGLQLLFYSVGIGQISSEVPQNLSASRPQDRQFILSSKKLLLSDSGFYLCAWRLGNGGYEQYFGPGTRLTVT.